This TCR beta chain was sequenced during a study of blood T cell repertoires in COVID-19. Study overall: Samples representing acute and convalescent COVID-19 were sourced from the United States, Italy and Spain. T cells, B-cell-depleted T cells, or PBMCs supplied cDNA or gDNA.

This CDR3 spans 17 amino acids. Losses at the gene ends were 2 bases for V and 4 bases for J; bases not matched to a gene: 11. The germline V gene has CDR1 MGHRA and CDR2 YSYEKL. How the authors handled the data: Amplification from reference gene primers served as the basis for estimated nucleated cell counts. Assay used: immunoSEQ multiplex PCR; TCRdb lists only in-frame clones, some missing. The V and J calls and clone size were taken over from that table, and D and trimming were inferred from the DNA. Among fewer than 400,000 clones listed, around 80% were seen once. The rearrangement links TRBV4-1 to TRBJ1-2, with 9 bases matching TRBD1. Sequenced input: peripheral blood. This receptor was obtained from a man between 25 and 39 years old with active or convalescent COVID-19. The CDR3 region has the DNA TGCGCCAGCAGCCAAATATTTTACAGGGGGCCGATCTATGGCTACACCTTC. It yields the protein CASSQIFYRGPIYGYTF.